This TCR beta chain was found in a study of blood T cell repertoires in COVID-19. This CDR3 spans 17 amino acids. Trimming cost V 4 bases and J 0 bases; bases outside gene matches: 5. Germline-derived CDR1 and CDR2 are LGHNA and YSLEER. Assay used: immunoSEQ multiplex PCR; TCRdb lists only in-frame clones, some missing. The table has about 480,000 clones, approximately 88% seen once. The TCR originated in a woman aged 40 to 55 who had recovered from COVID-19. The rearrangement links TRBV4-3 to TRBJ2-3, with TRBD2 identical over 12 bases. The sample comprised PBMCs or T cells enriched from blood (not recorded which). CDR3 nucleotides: TGCGCCAGCAGCCGCCGTCTAGCGGGAGGGAGCACAGATACGCAGTATTTT. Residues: CASSRRLAGGSTDTQYF.